Following are 10 T cell receptor beta chains from one sample sequenced in a study of CD8 T cells in ankylosing spondylitis. TCRdb itself ran the 5' RACE reads through MiXCR, one entry per CDR3 protein. The table records approximately 35,000 distinct CDR3 sequences, about 10% of them present only once. The sequenced sample was synovial fluid, either unsorted or a sorted T cell fraction (not recorded which). These receptors were taken from a male donor with ankylosing spondylitis.

On this clonotype: A much larger clonotype is one base distant, so this may be a read error. The CDR3, as DNA: TGCGCCAGCAGCTTGTGGGAGTCCCAGTACTTC. Protein product: CASSLWESQYF. The chain carries TRBV5-1 and TRBJ2-5; D might be TRBD2 (5 bases). The CDR3 is 11 amino acids. The germline CDR1 and CDR2 sequences are SGHRS and YFSETQ. V shed 1 base and J shed 9 bases, with 7 bases lying between them.

The V gene is TRBV28, the J gene TRBJ2-5, with 7 bases fitting TRBD2. The germline V gene has CDR1 MDHEN and CDR2 SYDVKM. The V gene end was trimmed by 7 bases and the J gene end by 7 bases; junction bases not matched to a gene: 12. This CDR3 contains 14 residues. The CDR3 sequence is CASKLAEGVGTQYF. DNA of the CDR3: TGTGCCAGCAAGCTAGCGGAAGGGGTAGGGACCCAGTACTTC.

This clonotype was found many times. The chain is built from TRBV11-2 and TRBJ2-1; D not resolved. This CDR3 has 16 amino acids. Trimming shortened V by 1 base and J by 8 bases, and 18 bases separated the two germline ends. The germline gives CDR1 SGHAT, CDR2 FQNNGV. CDR3 DNA: TGTGCCAGCAGCTTAGGTGCACACCTAAGACAAGATGAGCAGTTCTTC. It codes for CASSLGAHLRQDEQFF.

V and J are TRBV3-1 and TRBJ2-5; 7 bases agree with TRBD1. The germline CDR1 and CDR2 sequences are LGHDT and YNNKEL (reference sequence). The CDR3 extends over 14 amino acids. V dropped 0 bases and J dropped 5; count of bases not matched to a gene: 3. The CDR3 coding sequence is TGTGCCAGCAGCCAAGACGACAGGGAGGAGACCCAGTACTTC. This codes for CASSQDDREETQYF.

This clonotype has a count of ten or more. The chain carries TRBV2 and TRBJ2-1; TRBD2 agrees at 9 bases. There are 16 residues in the CDR3. With 7 bases clipped from V and 5 bases from J, the junction kept 12 bases outside the gene matches. CDR1 is SNHLY, CDR2 FYNNEI, per germline. CDR3 sequence: CASIGLAGIGNNEQFF. CDR3 nucleotides: TGTGCCAGCATCGGTCTAGCGGGAATCGGAAACAATGAGCAGTTCTTC.

This clonotype was picked up many times. This rearrangement joins TRBV6-2 or TRBV6-3 to TRBJ2-7; D may match TRBD1 or TRBD2 (5 bases each). The CDR3 extends over 15 amino acids. Germline values: CDR1 MNHEY, CDR2 SVGEGT. V lost 6 bases, J lost 3 bases, and 18 bases lay in between. CDR3 sequence: CASSSTRDRIYEQYF. As DNA, the CDR3 is TGTGCCAGCAGCTCTACCCGGGACCGAATCTACGAGCAGTACTTC.

This clonotype showed up just a few times. The chain carries TRBV19 and TRBJ2-2, with D maybe TRBD1 (5 bases). This CDR3 comprises 14 residues. V was pared by 3 bases and J by 1 base, with 6 bases between. Germline CDR1 and CDR2: LNHDA and SQIVND (reference sequence). CDR3: CASSIGQNTGELFF. Written as DNA, the CDR3 is TGTGCCAGTAGTATTGGACAGAACACCGGGGAGCTGTTTTTT.

In its sample, this clonotype was seen many times. This chain links TRBV5-1 with TRBJ2-7; 7 positions agree with TRBD2. The CDR3 has 14 residues. The germline gives CDR1 SGHRS, CDR2 YFSETQ. The V and J ends lost 7 bases and 5 bases, in that order; junction bases with no gene match: 12. CDR3 region: CASSPGEGFDEQYF. CDR3 DNA sequence: TGCGCCAGCTCCCCCGGGGAGGGTTTCGACGAGCAGTACTTC. Complete variable domain (other parts from reference TRBV5-1 and TRBJ2-7): KAGVTQTPRYLIKTRGQQVTLSCSPISGHRSVSWYQQTPGQGLQFLFEYFSETQRNKGNFPGRFSGRQFSNSRSEMNVSTLELGDSALYLCASSPGEGFDEQYFGPGTRLTVT.

This rearrangement joins TRBV5-1 to TRBJ2-7; D is uncertain. There are 15 residues in the CDR3. Trimming cost V 0 bases and J 3 bases, with 13 bases left between them. Germline V CDR1 and CDR2: SGHRS, YFSETQ. The CDR3 protein is CASSLEWPRNYEQYF. The CDR3 DNA is TGCGCCAGCAGCTTGGAATGGCCCAGAAACTACGAGCAGTACTTC.

DNA of the CDR3: TGCAGTGCCGAAGGGACAGGGAACACCTACGAGCAGTACTTC. Its protein product is CSAEGTGNTYEQYF. This chain joins TRBV20-1 and TRBJ2-7; TRBD1 matches 9 bases. The length of the CDR3 is 14 residues. With V trimmed by 6 bases and J by 2 bases, 8 bases remained unmatched. From germline, CDR1 is DFQATT and CDR2 SNEGSKA (reference sequence).